This T cell receptor beta chain stems from a study of blood T cell repertoires in COVID-19. The CDR3 is 15 amino acids. Germline CDR1 and CDR2: MDHEN and SYDVKM. Unmatched junction bases numbered 10, after V lost 6 bases and J lost 4 bases. The protocol was immunoSEQ multiplex PCR, while the TCRdb copy is restricted to in-frame clones and leaves out a portion. This sample has 110,000 to 150,000 clones, with 80% to 90% found just once. This chain uses TRBV28 with TRBJ2-7; 9 bases map to TRBD1. The source is a man aged 50-59 years who had recovered from COVID-19. Sample: PBMCs or T cells enriched from blood (not recorded which). Written as DNA, the CDR3 is TGTGCCAGCAGCCCGACCGGGACAGGGAGTTACGAGCAGTACGTC. Its translation is CASSPTGTGSYEQYV.